Described below is a single T cell receptor (beta chain) sequence and its context. This sample stems from a study of T cell changes during pregnancy in multiple sclerosis. Trimming took off 7 bases at V and 9 bases at J, with 19 bases between the two ends. The CDR3 runs 15 residues. Germline V CDR1 and CDR2: LNHDA, SQIVND (reference sequence). The protocol was immunoSEQ multiplex PCR, while the TCRdb copy is restricted to in-frame clones and leaves out a portion. This table has about 77,000 clones, around nine tenths appearing once. This TCR came from a female donor with multiple sclerosis, enrolled in a pregnancy study. The sequences come from peripheral blood, collected before pregnancy. The chain is built from TRBV19 and TRBJ1-6, with D possibly being TRBD1 (5 bases). The DNA for the CDR3 is TGTGCCAGTACCCAAAGGCAGGGCCAGGCTTCACCCCTCCACTTT. It translates to CASTQRQGQASPLHF.